This T cell receptor (beta chain) stems from a study of T cell responses to AZD1222 COVID-19 vaccine. Findings of the study overall: Researchers report vaccine-associated CD4 TCRs spanning spike, with dominance at 160-218 and 743-854.

This clone was observed a single time. Its antigen remains unidentified. TCRdb's copy holds only in-frame clones and misses some; the assay was immunoSEQ multiplex PCR. Found here are approximately 76,000 clones, about 90% of them singletons; the top ten hold 4.5% to 5.5%. This sample comprised peripheral blood, obtained on day 0 of MenACWY control vaccination. The origin of this receptor is an adult in good health.

The CDR3 here is CASSHTDGDRGQTGTQYF. The CDR3, as DNA: TGTGCCAGCAGCCATACAGACGGGGACAGGGGCCAAACTGGGACGCAGTATTTT. The chain links TRBV7-9 to TRBJ2-3; 10 bases line up with TRBD1. Germline CDR1 is SEHNR and CDR2 is FQNEAQ (reference sequence). CDR3 length: 18 amino acids. V shed 5 bases and J 9 bases; nucleotides not matched to a gene: 20.